The rows below give T cell receptor beta chains drawn from one sample of a study of T cells in tuberculosis. TCRdb's copy holds only in-frame clones and misses some; the assay was immunoSEQ multiplex PCR. The repertoire holds over 25,000 clones, with about 95% as singletons. The source material was PBMCs. Source of these receptors: a donor aged 10-29 years with latent tuberculosis or without tuberculosis infection. The CDR3 runs from the conserved cysteine through the conserved F or W. D genes are given only for firm matches. Not all rows give a size; the values are once, few, many and, for expanded clones, a class.

- TRBJ2-3 TRBV5-1 TRBD2 CASTLLAGAGDTQYF TGCGCCAGCACTCTACTAGCGGGAGCGGGGGATACGCAGTATTTT
- TRBJ2-7 TRBV27 - CASSSETGLSLGEQYF TGTGCCAGCAGTTCGGAAACAGGTCTATCCCTGGGCGAGCAGTACTTC
- TRBJ2-3 TRBV27 TRBD2 CASSPSIPGLAGTADTQYF TGTGCCAGCAGTCCGTCAATCCCGGGACTAGCGGGAACAGCCGATACGCAGTATTTT
- TRBJ2-7 TRBV10-3 - CAISGGTLDYEQYF TGTGCCATCAGTGGTGGGACACTAGACTACGAGCAGTACTTC
- TRBJ2-3 TRBV7-3 TRBD2 CASSSGLAGVADTQYF TGTGCCAGCAGCTCTGGACTAGCGGGAGTTGCGGATACGCAGTATTTT
- TRBJ1-2 TRBV4-1 TRBD1 CASSQFLDRDWNYGYTF TGCGCCAGCAGCCAGTTTTTAGACAGGGATTGGAACTATGGCTACACCTTC
- TRBJ2-5 TRBV7-9 TRBD2 CASSLSGRGFETQYF TGTGCCAGCAGCTTAAGCGGGAGGGGTTTTGAGACCCAGTACTTC
- TRBJ2-3 TRBV27 TRBD2 CASSLSRTSGSTDTQYF TGTGCCAGCAGTTTATCTAGGACTAGCGGGTCCACAGATACGCAGTATTTT
- TRBJ2-1 TRBV6-5 TRBD1 CASSPAGQGYNEQFF TGTGCCAGCAGCCCTGCGGGACAGGGGTACAATGAGCAGTTCTTC
- TRBJ2-1 TRBV7-3 - CASSLRKIGGRKFF TGTGCCAGCAGCTTAAGAAAAATAGGGGGAAGAAAGTTCTTC
- TRBJ2-1 TRBV5-8 TRBD2 CASSSTRAGVYNEQFF TGTGCCAGCAGCTCTACACGAGCGGGGGTATACAATGAGCAGTTCTTC
- TRBJ1-5 TRBV7-7 - CASSLEAGDNQPQHF TGTGCCAGCAGCTTAGAGGCAGGGGATAATCAGCCCCAGCATTTT
- TRBJ2-7 TRBV14 TRBD2 CASSLLAGGSYEQYF TGTGCCAGCAGCCTACTAGCGGGAGGTTCCTACGAGCAGTACTTC
- TRBJ2-7 TRBV5-4 TRBD2 CASSLRQLARVGEQYF TGTGCCAGCAGCTTGCGCCAACTAGCGCGAGTAGGCGAGCAGTACTTC
- TRBJ2-7 TRBV7-2 TRBD2 CASSFGGDAYEQYF TGTGCCAGCAGCTTCGGGGGGGACGCCTACGAGCAGTACTTC
- TRBJ1-1 TRBV7-7 - CASSRTRNTEAFF TGTGCCAGCAGCCGCACAAGGAACACTGAAGCTTTCTTT
- TRBJ2-1 TRBV21-1 - CASRLRGNEQFF TGTGCCAGCAGGCTCCGGGGGAATGAGCAGTTCTTC
- TRBJ2-2 TRBV21-1 - CASSKCRAWNTGELFF TGTGCCAGCAGCAAATGCAGGGCGTGGAACACCGGGGAGCTGTTTTTT
once TRBJ2-3 TRBV11-2 - CASSPNRGGPQYF TGTGCCAGCAGCCCCAACAGGGGGGGGCCGCAGTATTTT
- TRBJ1-6 TRBV4-3 - CASSQDHRVNSPLHF TGCGCCAGCAGCCAAGACCACAGGGTTAATTCACCCCTCCACTTT
- TRBJ2-1 TRBV5-1 - CASRIGPTNEQFF TGCGCCAGCAGAATTGGTCCTACCAATGAGCAGTTCTTC
- TRBJ1-4 TRBV19 - CASSIGPQSEKLFF TGTGCCAGTAGTATAGGCCCACAGTCTGAAAAACTGTTTTTT
- TRBJ2-1 TRBV5-6 TRBD1 CASSPGTGGAGDKLFF TGTGCCAGCAGCCCCGGGACAGGGGGCGCAGGGGACAAGTTGTTCTTC
- TRBJ1-4 TRBV18 - CASSPAGANEKLFF TGTGCCAGCTCACCGGCGGGAGCTAATGAAAAACTGTTTTTT
once TRBJ1-5 TRBV19 - CASSPPGRQPQHF TGTGCCAGTAGCCCACCAGGGAGGCAGCCCCAGCATTTT
- TRBJ1-1 TRBV5-4 - CASSLGQYTEAFF TGTGCCAGCAGCTTGGGACAGTACACTGAAGCTTTCTTT
- TRBJ1-6 TRBV6-5 TRBD1 CAPPGQGISPLHF TGTGCCCCCCCGGGACAGGGTATTTCACCCCTCCACTTT
- TRBJ2-7 TRBV7-9 - CASSLASQGRYEQYF TGTGCCAGCAGCTTAGCCTCCCAGGGGAGATACGAGCAGTACTTC
- TRBJ2-7 TRBV7-8 TRBD1 CASSSGTGVWEQYF TGTGCCAGCAGCTCCGGGACAGGGGTCTGGGAGCAGTACTTC
- TRBJ1-3 TRBV4-3 - CASSQEGNRRSGNTIYF TGCGCCAGCAGCCAAGAGGGGAACAGGCGCTCTGGAAACACCATATATTTT
- TRBJ1-2 TRBV20-1 TRBD1 CSALRGPGYTF TGCAGTGCCCTGAGGGGGCCCGGCTACACCTTC
- TRBJ2-7 TRBV5-1 TRBD2 CASSFGTSGYEQYF TGCGCCAGCAGCTTCGGGACTAGCGGATACGAGCAGTACTTC
- TRBJ2-1 TRBV18 - CASSPTQGGLGNEQFF TGTGCCAGCTCACCCACACAGGGAGGGCTTGGCAATGAGCAGTTCTTC
- TRBJ1-3 TRBV10-3 - CATRQQGGGNTIYF TGTGCCACGCGCCAACAGGGAGGGGGAAACACCATATATTTT
- TRBJ1-3 TRBV30 - CAWSDQPQISSGNTIYF TGTGCCTGGAGTGACCAACCCCAGATCAGCTCTGGAAACACCATATATTTT
- TRBJ1-2 TRBV7-3 TRBD1 CASSPGTGLYGYTF TGTGCCAGCAGCCCTGGGACAGGCTTATATGGCTACACCTTC
- TRBJ2-5 TRBV6-1 TRBD2 CASRRLAEETQYF TGTGCCAGCAGGAGACTAGCGGAAGAGACCCAGTACTTC
- TRBJ2-6 TRBV29-1 - CSVRLVISGANVLTF TGCAGCGTTAGACTAGTCATATCTGGGGCCAACGTCCTGACTTTC
once TRBJ1-1 TRBV6-5 TRBD1 CASMAGQGGTEAFF TGTGCCAGCATGGCGGGACAGGGAGGGACTGAAGCTTTCTTT
- TRBJ2-3 TRBV7-2 - CASSLGLTQYF TGTGCCAGCAGCCTCGGGTTAACGCAGTATTTT
few TRBJ2-1 TRBV14 TRBD2 CASSQYGLETNEQFF TGTGCCAGCAGCCAATACGGACTAGAGACAAATGAGCAGTTCTTC
- TRBJ2-3 TRBV7-8 TRBD2 CASSFREAPTDTQYF TGTGCCAGCAGCTTCCGGGAGGCCCCCACAGATACGCAGTATTTT
- TRBJ2-1 TRBV6-4 - CASSDSIGQGWNEQFF TGTGCCAGCAGTGACTCGATAGGCCAGGGCTGGAATGAGCAGTTCTTC
- TRBJ2-7 TRBV7-8 TRBD1 CASSPYRGAYEQYF TGTGCCAGCAGCCCTTACAGGGGCGCCTACGAGCAGTACTTC
- TRBJ2-7 TRBV7-6 TRBD1 CASSHLGQPYEQYF TGTGCCAGCAGCCACCTGGGACAGCCCTACGAGCAGTACTTC
- TRBJ1-4 TRBV2 - CASRTGTSDGKLFF TGTGCCAGCAGGACGGGGACATCGGACGGGAAACTGTTTTTT
- TRBJ1-1 TRBV4-3 TRBD1 CASSQDTRTGIRDTEAFF TGCGCCAGCAGCCAAGATACCAGGACAGGGATCCGCGACACTGAAGCTTTCTTT
- TRBJ1-2 TRBV6-5 - CASSYKGHPVPGYTF TGTGCCAGCAGTTACAAGGGACACCCGGTTCCTGGCTACACCTTC
- TRBJ2-3 TRBV2 TRBD2 CASSGWTSGSQYF TGTGCCAGCAGCGGATGGACTAGCGGGTCACAGTATTTT
- TRBJ1-1 TRBV7-2 - CASSLVQELEAFF TGTGCCAGCAGCTTAGTACAGGAACTTGAAGCTTTCTTT
- TRBJ2-3 TRBV27 TRBD2 CASSSLLLAGRTDTQYF TGTGCCAGCAGTTCCCTTTTGCTAGCGGGGAGAACAGATACGCAGTATTTT
- TRBJ2-7 TRBV5-1 TRBD2 CASNPGREKAEQYF TGCGCCAGCAACCCAGGGCGGGAGAAAGCCGAGCAGTACTTC
- TRBJ1-2 TRBV19 - CASMEAGRYYGYTF TGTGCCAGTATGGAAGCAGGTCGCTACTATGGCTACACCTTC